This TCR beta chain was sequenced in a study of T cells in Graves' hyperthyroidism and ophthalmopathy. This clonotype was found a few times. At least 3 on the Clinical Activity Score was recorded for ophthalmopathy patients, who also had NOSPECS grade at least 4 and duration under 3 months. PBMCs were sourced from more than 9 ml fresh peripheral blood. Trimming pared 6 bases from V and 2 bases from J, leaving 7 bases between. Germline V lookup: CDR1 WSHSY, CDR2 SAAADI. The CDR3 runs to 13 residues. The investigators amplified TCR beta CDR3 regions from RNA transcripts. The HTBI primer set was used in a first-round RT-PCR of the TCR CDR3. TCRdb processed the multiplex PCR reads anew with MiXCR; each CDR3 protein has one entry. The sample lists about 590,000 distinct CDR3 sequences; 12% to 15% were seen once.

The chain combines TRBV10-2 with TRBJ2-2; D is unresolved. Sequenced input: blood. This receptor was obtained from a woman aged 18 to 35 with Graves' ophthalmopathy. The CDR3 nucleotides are TGCGCCAGCAGACCTTTTAACACCGGGGAGCTGTTTTTT. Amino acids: CASRPFNTGELFF.